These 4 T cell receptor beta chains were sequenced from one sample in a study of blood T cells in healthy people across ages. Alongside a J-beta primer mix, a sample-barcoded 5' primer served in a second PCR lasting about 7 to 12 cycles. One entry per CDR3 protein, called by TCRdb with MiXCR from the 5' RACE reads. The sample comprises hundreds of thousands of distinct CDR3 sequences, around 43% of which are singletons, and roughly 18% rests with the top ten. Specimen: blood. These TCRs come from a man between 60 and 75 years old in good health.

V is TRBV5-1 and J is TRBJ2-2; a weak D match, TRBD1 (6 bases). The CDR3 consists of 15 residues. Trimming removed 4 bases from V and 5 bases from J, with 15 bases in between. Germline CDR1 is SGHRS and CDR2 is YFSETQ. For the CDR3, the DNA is TGCGCCAGCAGCGCCGGGACACCGGAGACCGGGGAGCTGTTTTTT. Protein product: CASSAGTPETGELFF.

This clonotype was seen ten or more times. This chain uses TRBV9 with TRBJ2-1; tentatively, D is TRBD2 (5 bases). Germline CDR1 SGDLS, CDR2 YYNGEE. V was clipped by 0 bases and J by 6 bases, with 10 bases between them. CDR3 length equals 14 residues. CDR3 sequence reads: CASSVDGSSNEQFF. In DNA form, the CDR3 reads TGTGCCAGCAGCGTAGATGGGAGTAGCAATGAGCAGTTCTTC.

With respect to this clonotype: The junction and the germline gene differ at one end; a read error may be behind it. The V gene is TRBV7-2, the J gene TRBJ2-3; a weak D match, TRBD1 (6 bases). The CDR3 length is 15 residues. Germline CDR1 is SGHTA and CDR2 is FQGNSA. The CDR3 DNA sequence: TGTGCCGGCAGCCTGTCCCGGGACATTTACGATACGCAGTATTTT. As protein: CAGSLSRDIYDTQYF.

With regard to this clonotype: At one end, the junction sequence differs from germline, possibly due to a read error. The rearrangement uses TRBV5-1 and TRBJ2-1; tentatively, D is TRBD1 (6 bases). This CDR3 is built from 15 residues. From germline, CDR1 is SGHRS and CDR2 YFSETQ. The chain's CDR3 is CAGSPGQVNYNEQFF. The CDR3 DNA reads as TGCGCCGGCAGCCCGGGACAAGTTAACTACAATGAGCAGTTCTTC.